These 7 T cell receptor beta chains came from one sample sequenced in a study of regulatory T cells in long-lasting Graves disease. The time point: persistent/refractory GD, antithyroid drugs over 5 years with positive TRAb. RNA extracted from PBMCs served as the sequencing template. Researchers made TCR beta libraries by using iRepertoire HTBI primers and running Arm-PCR on CDR3 regions. MiXCR, applied by TCRdb to the multiplex PCR reads, yields one record per CDR3 protein. The table records approximately 400,000 distinct CDR3 sequences, roughly 20% of them present only once. Here the sequenced sample was peripheral blood mononuclear cells (PBMCs), taken when the disease was refractory, from a patient treated with antithyroid drugs. All receptors come from a female donor with Graves disease.

This clonotype has a handful of counts. The rearrangement links TRBV5-6 to TRBJ1-2; TRBD1 matches at 7 bases. CDR3 size: 14 residues. Germline CDR1 SGHDT, CDR2 YYEEEE. J was trimmed by 1 base and V by 5 bases; bases with no gene match: 5. The CDR3 spells CASRETGSNYGYTF. The CDR3 coding sequence is TGTGCCAGCAGGGAGACAGGGAGTAACTATGGCTACACCTTC.

The V gene is TRBV10-3, the J gene TRBJ2-5; no firm D call. The length of the CDR3 is 14 residues. The germline V and J ends were trimmed by 3 bases and 1 base, with 9 bases remaining between them. Germline loops: CDR1 ENHRY, CDR2 SYGVKD. DNA of the CDR3: TGTGCCATCAGTGATTTTGGAAGCCAAGAGACCCAGTACTTC. It encodes CAISDFGSQETQYF.

The chain links TRBV30 to TRBJ2-2; D may be TRBD2 (6 bases). The length of the CDR3 is 14 residues. CDR1 GTSNPN and CDR2 SVGIG come from the germline V gene (reference sequence). The CDR3 coding sequence is TGTGGCTCCTCGGGGACTCCATACACCGGGGAGCTGTTTTTT. Translated: CGSSGTPYTGELFF.

In this sample, this clonotype turned up a few times. The chain couples TRBV12-3 or TRBV12-4 to TRBJ1-3; no definite D call. CDR3 length equals 12 residues. Trimming left V 6 bases short and J 7 bases short, with 10 bases between. The CDR3 nucleotides read TGTGCCAGCAGCCCGTTCGGGAACACCATATATTTT. Residues: CASSPFGNTIYF.

This clonotype was observed many times. This CDR3 is CASSLGRLYGYTF. The CDR3, as DNA: TGTGCCAGCAGTTTAGGCAGACTCTATGGCTACACCTTC. The chain is built from TRBV28 and TRBJ1-2; D not resolved. With 2 bases removed from V and 4 bases from J, the gap between germline ends came to 8 bases. The CDR3 runs 13 residues. From germline, CDR1 is MDHEN and CDR2 SYDVKM.

This clonotype was observed a few times. The chain joins TRBV29-1 to TRBJ2-7; TRBD1 aligns across 9 bases. Looked up from germline, CDR1 is SQVTM and CDR2 is ANQGSEA. This CDR3 comprises 12 residues. After removal of 3 bases from V and 5 bases from J, the junction contained 2 bases not matched to a gene. The CDR3 region is CSVETGGDEQYF. Written as DNA, the CDR3 is TGCAGCGTTGAGACAGGGGGAGACGAGCAGTACTTC.

This clonotype was seen at least ten times. The chain combines TRBV2 with TRBJ2-2; the match to TRBD2 covers 12 bases. The trim removed 2 bases at V and 3 bases at J, leaving 7 bases unmatched. This CDR3 has 18 amino acids. Germline V gene data show CDR1 as SNHLY and CDR2 as FYNNEI. CDR3 sequence: CASSEWTSGELDTGELFF. As DNA, the CDR3 is TGTGCCAGCAGTGAATGGACTAGCGGGGAGCTGGACACCGGGGAGCTGTTTTTT.